The clone carrying this T cell receptor (beta chain) was counted at least ten times. TCRdb reanalysed the RT-PCR reads using MiXCR and keeps one entry per CDR3 protein. The sample records around 700,000 distinct CDR3 sequences, around 14% being singletons. The clonotype comes from a female donor in good health, serving as a healthy control. Sequenced sample: memory CD4+ T cells from blood.

CDR3: CATYGGGYGYTF. The CDR3 DNA reads as TGTGCCACCTACGGAGGAGGGTATGGCTACACCTTC. The V and J genes are TRBV10-3 and TRBJ1-2; no reliable D call. This CDR3 region has 12 residues. The ends were cut back, 10 bases at V and 5 bases at J, with 14 bases in the middle. CDR1 and CDR2 from the germline V gene are ENHRY and SYGVKD.